A selection of T cell receptor beta chains follows, all from one sample in a study of cytomegalovirus exposure and HLA in healthy donors. Assay used: immunoSEQ multiplex PCR; TCRdb lists only in-frame clones, some missing. The data show around 140,000 clones, approximately 8.9% seen once. The sample taken for sequencing was PBMCs. Receptors originate from a woman in her 40s in good health and CMV-seropositive. Each CDR3 is given with its conserved first and last residue. Fields, in order: D gene, V gene, J gene, clone size, CDR3 DNA, CDR3 protein. D genes are given only for firm matches. Only some rows state a clone size, as once, few, many or a class for expanded clones.

d_call: TRBD1; v_call: TRBV15; j_call: TRBJ1-2; clone_size: .; cdr3_nt: TGTGCCACCAGCAGAGAACAGGGGACGGGTGGCTACACCTTC; cdr3_aa: CATSREQGTGGYTF
d_call: TRBD1; v_call: TRBV4-1; j_call: TRBJ2-1; clone_size: .; cdr3_nt: TGCGCCAGCAGCCAAGCCCCAGGGGGCGCCTACAATGAGCAGTTCTTC; cdr3_aa: CASSQAPGGAYNEQFF
d_call: .; v_call: TRBV7-9; j_call: TRBJ1-4; clone_size: .; cdr3_nt: TGTGCCAGCAGCTTAGGGATCTCGGCAGGGCTTAATGAAAAACTGTTTTTT; cdr3_aa: CASSLGISAGLNEKLFF
d_call: .; v_call: TRBV4-1; j_call: TRBJ1-4; clone_size: .; cdr3_nt: TGCGCCAGCAGCCTGGAAGGCAGGAATGAAAAACTGTTTTTT; cdr3_aa: CASSLEGRNEKLFF
d_call: TRBD1; v_call: TRBV7-2; j_call: TRBJ2-7; clone_size: .; cdr3_nt: TGTGCCAGCAGCTTTACAGGGGCCGCCTACGAGCAGTACTTC; cdr3_aa: CASSFTGAAYEQYF
d_call: TRBD1; v_call: TRBV18; j_call: TRBJ2-1; clone_size: .; cdr3_nt: TGTGCCAGCTCACCAACAGGGGACTCCTACAATGAGCAGTTCTTC; cdr3_aa: CASSPTGDSYNEQFF
d_call: TRBD1; v_call: TRBV5-6; j_call: TRBJ2-3; clone_size: .; cdr3_nt: TGTGCCAGCAGGTACAGGGGGCCCGCAGATACGCAGTATTTT; cdr3_aa: CASRYRGPADTQYF
d_call: TRBD2; v_call: TRBV7-9; j_call: TRBJ2-5; clone_size: .; cdr3_nt: TGTGCCAGCAGAGCGGGAGGGGAGACCCAGTACTTC; cdr3_aa: CASRAGGETQYF
d_call: .; v_call: TRBV2; j_call: TRBJ2-2; clone_size: few; cdr3_nt: TGTGCCAGCAGCCCCCCCCCGGGGGCCGGGGAGCTGTTTTTT; cdr3_aa: CASSPPPGAGELFF
d_call: .; v_call: TRBV6-5; j_call: TRBJ1-4; clone_size: .; cdr3_nt: TGTGCCAGCAGTTACTCGGGGGGACCAGGGAAGGAAAAACTGTTTTTT; cdr3_aa: CASSYSGGPGKEKLFF
d_call: TRBD1; v_call: TRBV7-2; j_call: TRBJ1-4; clone_size: few; cdr3_nt: TGTGCCAGCAGCTCCGACAGGGGCATTAATGAAAAACTGTTTTTT; cdr3_aa: CASSSDRGINEKLFF
d_call: TRBD1; v_call: TRBV7-9; j_call: TRBJ1-5; clone_size: .; cdr3_nt: TGTGCCAGCAGCCTAGGGAGCGACAGGGGCAATCAGCCCCAGCATTTT; cdr3_aa: CASSLGSDRGNQPQHF
d_call: .; v_call: TRBV9; j_call: TRBJ2-2; clone_size: .; cdr3_nt: TGTGCCAGCAGCGTAGAATTTAACAGGGTTTTCACCGGGGAGCTGTTTTTT; cdr3_aa: CASSVEFNRVFTGELFF
d_call: TRBD1; v_call: TRBV11-2; j_call: TRBJ2-2; clone_size: few; cdr3_nt: TGTGCCAGCAGCAATGGACAGGCCACCGGGGAGCTGTTTTTT; cdr3_aa: CASSNGQATGELFF
d_call: .; v_call: TRBV4-1; j_call: TRBJ2-2; clone_size: .; cdr3_nt: TGCGCCAGCAGCCAAGAGGGCAGGGTATTCGGGGAGCTGTTTTTT; cdr3_aa: CASSQEGRVFGELFF
d_call: .; v_call: TRBV6-5; j_call: TRBJ2-1; clone_size: .; cdr3_nt: TGTGCCAGCAGTCTTCAGGGGAAGCGGTTCTTC; cdr3_aa: CASSLQGKRFF
d_call: .; v_call: TRBV29-1; j_call: TRBJ2-2; clone_size: few; cdr3_nt: TGCAGCGTTGATCGGGGGAACACCGGGGAGCTGTTTTTT; cdr3_aa: CSVDRGNTGELFF
d_call: .; v_call: TRBV9; j_call: TRBJ1-1; clone_size: few; cdr3_nt: TGTGCCAGCAGCGTAGTTTTAGGACAGCCCATTGAAGCTTTCTTT; cdr3_aa: CASSVVLGQPIEAFF
d_call: TRBD2; v_call: TRBV7-8; j_call: TRBJ2-2; clone_size: few; cdr3_nt: TGTGCCAGCAGCTTTGGGCTAGCGGGGGGGTTTAGCACCGGGGAGCTGTTTTTT; cdr3_aa: CASSFGLAGGFSTGELFF
d_call: TRBD2; v_call: TRBV29-1; j_call: TRBJ2-3; clone_size: few; cdr3_nt: TGCAGCGTTGAAGCAGAGGGACTAGCGCCCACAGATACGCAGTATTTT; cdr3_aa: CSVEAEGLAPTDTQYF
d_call: TRBD1; v_call: TRBV5-1; j_call: TRBJ1-1; clone_size: few; cdr3_nt: TGCGCCAGCAGCCCGACAGGGGACGGAGAAGCTTTCTTT; cdr3_aa: CASSPTGDGEAFF
d_call: .; v_call: TRBV5-6; j_call: TRBJ1-6; clone_size: .; cdr3_nt: TGTGCCAGCAGCTCGAGGGGGTGGGGGCACAATTCACCCCTCCACTTT; cdr3_aa: CASSSRGWGHNSPLHF
d_call: .; v_call: TRBV10-3; j_call: TRBJ1-3; clone_size: .; cdr3_nt: TGTGCCATCCTATCAGGGACTGGAAACACCATATATTTT; cdr3_aa: CAILSGTGNTIYF
d_call: TRBD2; v_call: TRBV27; j_call: TRBJ2-7; clone_size: .; cdr3_nt: TGTGCCAGCGCTAAGCGGGGGGCAAACGAGCAGTACTTC; cdr3_aa: CASAKRGANEQYF
d_call: .; v_call: TRBV14; j_call: TRBJ2-2; clone_size: .; cdr3_nt: TGTGCCAGCAGCCAAGAACTAGCAGCGAACACCGGGGAGCTGTTTTTT; cdr3_aa: CASSQELAANTGELFF
d_call: .; v_call: TRBV19; j_call: TRBJ1-5; clone_size: .; cdr3_nt: TGTGCCAGTAGTATAAAAGGGGGAGTAAATCAGCCCCAGCATTTT; cdr3_aa: CASSIKGGVNQPQHF
d_call: .; v_call: TRBV10-2; j_call: TRBJ1-2; clone_size: .; cdr3_nt: TGCGCCAGCGGACAAAACTATGGCTACACCTTC; cdr3_aa: CASGQNYGYTF
d_call: .; v_call: TRBV4-3; j_call: TRBJ1-1; clone_size: .; cdr3_nt: TGCGCCAGCAGCCAAGATGGCGGGGGGAACACTGAAGCTTTCTTT; cdr3_aa: CASSQDGGGNTEAFF
d_call: .; v_call: TRBV10-3; j_call: TRBJ1-6; clone_size: few; cdr3_nt: TGTGCCATCAGTGTGGGGAGGGATAATTCACCCCTCCACTTT; cdr3_aa: CAISVGRDNSPLHF
d_call: .; v_call: TRBV19; j_call: TRBJ1-4; clone_size: few; cdr3_nt: TGTGCCAGTAGTCTCCTCCGCGGGGCTGAAAAACTGTTTTTT; cdr3_aa: CASSLLRGAEKLFF
d_call: TRBD1; v_call: TRBV2; j_call: TRBJ1-2; clone_size: few; cdr3_nt: TGTGCCAGCAGGGAGGGGGCAGGGGGCATTGGCTACACCTTC; cdr3_aa: CASREGAGGIGYTF
d_call: .; v_call: TRBV7-6; j_call: TRBJ1-1; clone_size: few; cdr3_nt: TGTGCCAGCAGCTTAATAGAAGGGGATATGAACACTGAAGCTTTCTTT; cdr3_aa: CASSLIEGDMNTEAFF
d_call: TRBD2; v_call: TRBV15; j_call: TRBJ2-1; clone_size: few; cdr3_nt: TGTGCCACCAGCAGCTCGGGCGGGGGAGTCTCCTACAATGAGCAGTTCTTC; cdr3_aa: CATSSSGGGVSYNEQFF
d_call: .; v_call: TRBV7-6; j_call: TRBJ2-6; clone_size: .; cdr3_nt: TGTGCCAGCAGCTTAGGGAGGATGGCAGGGGTAGCCAACGTCCTGACTTTC; cdr3_aa: CASSLGRMAGVANVLTF
d_call: .; v_call: TRBV5-1; j_call: TRBJ1-1; clone_size: few; cdr3_nt: TGCGCCAGCAGCTTGGGAGTTATGAACACTGAAGCTTTCTTT; cdr3_aa: CASSLGVMNTEAFF